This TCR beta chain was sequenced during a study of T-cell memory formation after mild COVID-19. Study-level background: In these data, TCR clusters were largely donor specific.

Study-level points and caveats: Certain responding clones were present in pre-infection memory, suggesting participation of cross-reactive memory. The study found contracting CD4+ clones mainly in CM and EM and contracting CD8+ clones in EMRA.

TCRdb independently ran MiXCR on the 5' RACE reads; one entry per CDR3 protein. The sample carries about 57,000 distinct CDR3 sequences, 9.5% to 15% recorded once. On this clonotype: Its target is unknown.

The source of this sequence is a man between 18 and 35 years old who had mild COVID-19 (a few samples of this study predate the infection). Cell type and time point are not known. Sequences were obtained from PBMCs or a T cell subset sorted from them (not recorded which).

CDR3 loop: CATSDLASGNYNEQFF. In DNA, the CDR3 is TGTGCCACCAGTGATTTGGCTAGCGGGAACTACAATGAGCAGTTCTTC. The V call is TRBV24-1, the J call TRBJ2-1; 9 bases line up with TRBD2. The CDR3 consists of 16 residues. Germline CDR1 and CDR2: KGHDR and SFDVKD. Trimming removed 0 bases from V and 3 bases from J; junction bases left unmatched: 2.